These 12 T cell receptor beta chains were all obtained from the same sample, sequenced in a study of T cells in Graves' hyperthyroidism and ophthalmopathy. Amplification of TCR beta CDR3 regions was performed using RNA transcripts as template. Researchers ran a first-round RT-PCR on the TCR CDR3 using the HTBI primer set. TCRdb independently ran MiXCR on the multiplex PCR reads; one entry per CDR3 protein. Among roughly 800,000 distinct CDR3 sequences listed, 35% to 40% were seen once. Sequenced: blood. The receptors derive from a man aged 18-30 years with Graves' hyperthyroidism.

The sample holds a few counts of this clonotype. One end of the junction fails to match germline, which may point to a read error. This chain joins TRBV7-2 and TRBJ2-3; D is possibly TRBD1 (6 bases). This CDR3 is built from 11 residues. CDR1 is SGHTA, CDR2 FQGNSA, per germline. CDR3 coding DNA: TGCGCCAGCAGCTTCCGGGACATCAAGTATTTT. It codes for CASSFRDIKYF.

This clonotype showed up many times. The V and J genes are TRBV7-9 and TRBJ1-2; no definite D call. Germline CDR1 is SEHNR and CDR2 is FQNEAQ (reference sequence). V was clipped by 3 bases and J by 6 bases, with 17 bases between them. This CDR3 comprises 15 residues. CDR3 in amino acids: CASSFAPQAADGYTF. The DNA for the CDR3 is TGTGCCAGCAGCTTCGCTCCCCAGGCCGCGGATGGCTACACCTTC. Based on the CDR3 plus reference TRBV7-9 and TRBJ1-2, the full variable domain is DTGVSQNPRHKITKRGQNVTFRCDPISEHNRLYWYRQTLGQGPEFLTYFQNEAQLEKSRLLSDRFSAERPKGSFSTLEIQRTEQGDSAMYLCASSFAPQAADGYTFGSGTRLTVV.

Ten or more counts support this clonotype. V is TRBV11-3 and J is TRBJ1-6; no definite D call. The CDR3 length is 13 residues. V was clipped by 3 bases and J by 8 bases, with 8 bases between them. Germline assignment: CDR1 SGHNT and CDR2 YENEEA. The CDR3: CASSFVSDSPLHF. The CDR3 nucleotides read TGTGCCAGCAGCTTTGTTAGCGATTCACCCCTCCACTTT.

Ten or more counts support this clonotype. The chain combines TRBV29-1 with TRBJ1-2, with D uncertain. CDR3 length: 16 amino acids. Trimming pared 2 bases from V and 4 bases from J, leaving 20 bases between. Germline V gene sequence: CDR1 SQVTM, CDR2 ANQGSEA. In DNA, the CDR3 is TGCAGCGTTGAATTGGTTGGTCAGTCTGTGGGCTATGGCTACACCTTC. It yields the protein CSVELVGQSVGYGYTF.

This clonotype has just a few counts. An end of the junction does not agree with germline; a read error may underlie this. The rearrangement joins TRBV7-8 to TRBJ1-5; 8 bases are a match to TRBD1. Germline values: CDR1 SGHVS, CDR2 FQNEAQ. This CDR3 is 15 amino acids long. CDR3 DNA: TGCGCCAGCAGCCAGGACAGGGTTGGCAATCAGCCCCAGCATTTT. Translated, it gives CASSQDRVGNQPQHF.

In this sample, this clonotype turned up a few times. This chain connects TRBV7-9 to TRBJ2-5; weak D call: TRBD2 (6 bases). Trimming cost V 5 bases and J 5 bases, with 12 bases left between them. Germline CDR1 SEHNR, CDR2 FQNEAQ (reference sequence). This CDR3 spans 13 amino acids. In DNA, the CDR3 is TGTGCCAGCAGCCCGGACTATTCGGAGACCCAGTACTTC. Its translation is CASSPDYSETQYF.

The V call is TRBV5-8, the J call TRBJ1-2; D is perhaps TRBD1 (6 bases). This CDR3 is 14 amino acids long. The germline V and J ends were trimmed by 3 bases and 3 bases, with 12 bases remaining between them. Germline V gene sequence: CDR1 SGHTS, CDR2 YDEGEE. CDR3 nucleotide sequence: TGTGCCAGCAGCTCCCAGGGGATTGACTATGGCTACACCTTC. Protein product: CASSSQGIDYGYTF.

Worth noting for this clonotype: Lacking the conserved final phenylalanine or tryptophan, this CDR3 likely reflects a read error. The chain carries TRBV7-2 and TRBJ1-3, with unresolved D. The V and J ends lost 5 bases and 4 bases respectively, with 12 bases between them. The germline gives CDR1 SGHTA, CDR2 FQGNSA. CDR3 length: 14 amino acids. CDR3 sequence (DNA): TGTGCCAGCAGCCCTGAGGTTCTCGGAAACACCATATATCTT. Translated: CASSPEVLGNTIYL.

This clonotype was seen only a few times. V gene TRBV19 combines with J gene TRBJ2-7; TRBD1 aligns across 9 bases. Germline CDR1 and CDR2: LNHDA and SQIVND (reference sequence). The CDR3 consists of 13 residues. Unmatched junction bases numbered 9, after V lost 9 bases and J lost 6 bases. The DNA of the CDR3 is TGTGCCAGCGACTCCGGGACAGGGCTCGAGCAGTACTTC. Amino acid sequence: CASDSGTGLEQYF.

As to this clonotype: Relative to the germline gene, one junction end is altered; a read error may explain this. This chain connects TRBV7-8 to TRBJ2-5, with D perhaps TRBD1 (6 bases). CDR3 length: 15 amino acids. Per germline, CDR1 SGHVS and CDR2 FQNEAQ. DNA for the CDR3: TGCGCCAGCAGCGTTGTTTGGGACAATCAAGAGACCCAGTACTTC. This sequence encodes CASSVVWDNQETQYF.

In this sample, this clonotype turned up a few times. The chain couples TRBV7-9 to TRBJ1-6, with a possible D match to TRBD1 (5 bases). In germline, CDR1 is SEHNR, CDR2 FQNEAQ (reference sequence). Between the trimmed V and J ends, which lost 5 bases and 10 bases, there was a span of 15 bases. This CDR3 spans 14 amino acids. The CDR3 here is CASSQVGGESPLHF. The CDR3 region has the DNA TGTGCCAGCAGCCAAGTCGGGGGGGAGTCACCCCTCCACTTT.

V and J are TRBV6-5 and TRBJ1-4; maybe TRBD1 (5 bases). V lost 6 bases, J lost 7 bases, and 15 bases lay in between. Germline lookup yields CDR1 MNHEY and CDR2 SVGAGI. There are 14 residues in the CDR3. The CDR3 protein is CASSSPGISEKLFF. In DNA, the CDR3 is TGTGCCAGCAGCTCCCCAGGGATAAGTGAAAAACTGTTTTTT.